Below, one T cell receptor (beta chain) is given with its context. Its cognate antigen is unknown. The study ran its PCR with 60 Vbeta and 13 Jbeta primers. Repertoires were generated with immunoSEQ multiplex PCR, while TCRdb's copy carries only in-frame clones and drops some. Recorded for this sample: some 200,000 clones. The entry originates in a study of cytomegalovirus exposure and HLA in healthy donors. General observations from the study: Later, an analysis showed that TCR beta chains associated with HLA were more clonally expanded than others that were equally common. The majority of CMV-associated TCR beta chains were reported as apparently HLA-restricted in a later analysis. Sequencing depth roughly uniform across donors was assumed in presence/absence analyses.

CDR1 and CDR2 from the germline V gene are MGHRA and YSYEKL. J was trimmed by 7 bases and V by 3 bases; bases with no gene match: 9. The CDR3 totals 16 residues. The source of this sequence is a boy between 10 and 17 years old in good health and CMV-seronegative. The specimen was PBMCs. The rearrangement links TRBV4-1 to TRBJ2-3; 11 nucleotides agree with TRBD1. The CDR3 DNA follows: TGCGCCAGCAGCCACCCAATAGGACAGGGGGCCTATACGCAGTATTTT. Protein product: CASSHPIGQGAYTQYF.